This T cell receptor (beta chain) was recorded in a study of T-cell memory formation after mild COVID-19. As concerns this clonotype: What it binds is not known.

Barcoded TCR alpha and TCR beta cDNA libraries with UMIs came from 5'RACE using constant-segment primers. From the 5' RACE reads, TCRdb called clonotypes with MiXCR, one entry per CDR3 protein. Of 410,000 or so distinct CDR3 sequences listed, about 22% are singletons. Study-level findings and limits: Most CD4+ clones that shrank were in CM and EM, while CD8+ ones turned up in EMRA. Nothing showed for sure that second-wave clones peaking on day 37 were SARS-CoV-2 specific. Pre-infection memory already had some responding clones, implying cross-reactive memory joined.

V was clipped by 6 bases and J by 3 bases, with 12 bases between them. The CDR3 totals 13 residues. This rearrangement joins TRBV12-3 or TRBV12-4 to TRBJ2-7; D call uncertain. Material: PBMCs or a T cell subset sorted from them (not recorded which). The receptor was isolated from an adult woman who had mild COVID-19 (a few samples of this study predate the infection). Cell type and time point are not known. CDR3 nucleotides: TGTGCCAGCAGCAACAATAACCACTACGAGCAGTACTTC. Its protein is CASSNNNHYEQYF.